The text below deals with one TCR beta chain. The data belong to a study of blood T cell repertoires in COVID-19. Overall study context: Samples representing acute and convalescent COVID-19 were sourced from the United States, Italy and Spain.

Germline V gives CDR1 SGHNT, CDR2 YENEEA. This CDR3 is built from 14 residues. V lost 0 bases and J lost 5, with 8 bases in between. In the authors' workflow: Using reference gene primer amplification, nucleated cell counts were estimated. Profiling relied on immunoSEQ multiplex PCR, and the TCRdb table lists in-frame clones only, not all of them. Clonal size and the V and J genes are those of that table, whereas D and trimming came from the DNA. The sample has some 140,000 clones, around 80% seen once. The receptor was isolated from a man in his sixties with acute or convalescent COVID-19. The chain combines TRBV11-3 with TRBJ1-5; tentatively, D is TRBD1 (5 bases). Sequencing input: peripheral blood. DNA of the CDR3: TGTGCCAGCAGCTTAGAGTCAGGGCATCAGCCCCAGCATTTT. This sequence encodes CASSLESGHQPQHF.